This TCR beta chain was obtained from a study of T cell responses to AZD1222 COVID-19 vaccine. General study results and limits: When two AZD1222 doses had been given, Spike-specific TCR breadth and depth rose.

Assay used: immunoSEQ multiplex PCR; TCRdb lists only in-frame clones, some missing. The repertoire has over 70,000 clones, roughly 89% of them found once; the top ten carry about 5.2%. Researchers grouped second doses given at about 4 or about 12 weeks into one pool. A word on this clone: Its antigen is unidentified.

Germline V gene lookup returns CDR1 LGHDT and CDR2 YNNKEL (reference sequence). Trimming took off 4 bases at V and 8 bases at J, with 14 bases between the two ends. This CDR3 is built from 13 residues. This specimen was peripheral blood, taken 28 days after the second AZD1222 dose. This clonotype originated in an adult who received the AZD1222 COVID-19 vaccine. This chain links TRBV3-1 (or the pseudogene TRBV3-2) with TRBJ1-2; unclear D gene. For the CDR3, the DNA is TGTGCCAGCAGCCCAACCCTGCATCTCGGCTACACCTTC. It is translated as CASSPTLHLGYTF.